The sequence of this T cell receptor beta chain was determined in a study of cytomegalovirus exposure and HLA in healthy donors. PCR employed 60 Vbeta and 13 Jbeta primers. Measured with immunoSEQ multiplex PCR; TCRdb has only the in-frame clones, and not every one. Of approximately 86,000 clones in the sample, 85% were seen once. Germline CDR1 is SGHVS and CDR2 is FQNEAQ. The J segment lost 8 bases and the V segment lost 0 bases, leaving 10 bases of the junction unmatched. The CDR3 runs to 16 residues. V usage is TRBV7-8 and J usage is TRBJ1-1; 9 nucleotides align to TRBD1. The receptor's source is a man aged 35-49 years in good health and CMV-seropositive. The sequenced sample consisted of PBMCs. The CDR3 DNA sequence: TGTGCCAGCAGCTTAGCGGGGACAGGGAGAGGGGTAGAAGCTTTCTTT. Translated: CASSLAGTGRGVEAFF.